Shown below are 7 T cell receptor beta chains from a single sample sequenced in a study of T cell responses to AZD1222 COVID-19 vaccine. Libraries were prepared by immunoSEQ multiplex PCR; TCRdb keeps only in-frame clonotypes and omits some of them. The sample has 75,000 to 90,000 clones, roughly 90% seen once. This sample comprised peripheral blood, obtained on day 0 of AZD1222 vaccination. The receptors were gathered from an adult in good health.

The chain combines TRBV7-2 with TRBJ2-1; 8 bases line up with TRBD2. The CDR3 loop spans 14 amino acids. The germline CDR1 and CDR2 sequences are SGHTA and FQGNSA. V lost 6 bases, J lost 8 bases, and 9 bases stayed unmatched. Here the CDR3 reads CASSLSGGPHEQFF. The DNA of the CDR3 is TGTGCCAGCAGTCTTTCGGGGGGGCCCCATGAGCAGTTCTTC.

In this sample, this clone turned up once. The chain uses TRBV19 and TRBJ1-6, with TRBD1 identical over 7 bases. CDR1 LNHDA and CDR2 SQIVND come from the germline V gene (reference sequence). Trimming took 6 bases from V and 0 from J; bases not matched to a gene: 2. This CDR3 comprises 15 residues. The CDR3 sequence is CASSPGGSYNSPLHF. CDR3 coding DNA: TGTGCCAGTAGCCCAGGGGGCTCCTATAATTCACCCCTCCACTTT.

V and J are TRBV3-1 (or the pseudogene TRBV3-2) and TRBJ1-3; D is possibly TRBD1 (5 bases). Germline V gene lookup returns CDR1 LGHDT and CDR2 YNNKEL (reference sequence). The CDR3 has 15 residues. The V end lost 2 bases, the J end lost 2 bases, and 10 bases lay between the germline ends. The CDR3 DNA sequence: TGTGCCAGCAGCCAATGGGCGGGACCTGGAAACACCATATATTTT. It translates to CASSQWAGPGNTIYF.

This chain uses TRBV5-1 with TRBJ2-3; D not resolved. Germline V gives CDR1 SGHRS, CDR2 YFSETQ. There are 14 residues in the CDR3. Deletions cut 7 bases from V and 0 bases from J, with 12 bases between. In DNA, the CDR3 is TGCGCCAGCGCTCTTACTACTAGCACAGATACGCAGTATTTT. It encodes CASALTTSTDTQYF.

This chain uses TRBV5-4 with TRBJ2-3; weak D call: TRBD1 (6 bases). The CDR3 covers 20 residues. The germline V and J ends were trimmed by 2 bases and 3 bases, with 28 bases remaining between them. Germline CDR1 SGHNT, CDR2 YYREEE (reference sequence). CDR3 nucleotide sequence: TGTGCCAGCAGCTTCTCCATGGCGGGTCGTGCGTCAGGGGCGACAGATACGCAGTATTTT. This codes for CASSFSMAGRASGATDTQYF.

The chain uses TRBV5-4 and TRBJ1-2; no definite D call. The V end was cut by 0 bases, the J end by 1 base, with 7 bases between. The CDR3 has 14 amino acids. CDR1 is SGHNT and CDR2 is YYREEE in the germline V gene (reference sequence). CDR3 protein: CASSLEPNNYGYTF. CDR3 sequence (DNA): TGTGCCAGCAGCTTGGAACCAAATAACTATGGCTACACCTTC.

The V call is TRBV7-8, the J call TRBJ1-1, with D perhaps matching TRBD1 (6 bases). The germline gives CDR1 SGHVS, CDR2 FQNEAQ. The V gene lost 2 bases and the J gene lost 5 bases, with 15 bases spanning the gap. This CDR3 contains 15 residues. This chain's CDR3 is CASSLFSQGGTEAFF. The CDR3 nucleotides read TGTGCCAGCAGCTTATTTTCGCAAGGGGGGACTGAAGCTTTCTTT.